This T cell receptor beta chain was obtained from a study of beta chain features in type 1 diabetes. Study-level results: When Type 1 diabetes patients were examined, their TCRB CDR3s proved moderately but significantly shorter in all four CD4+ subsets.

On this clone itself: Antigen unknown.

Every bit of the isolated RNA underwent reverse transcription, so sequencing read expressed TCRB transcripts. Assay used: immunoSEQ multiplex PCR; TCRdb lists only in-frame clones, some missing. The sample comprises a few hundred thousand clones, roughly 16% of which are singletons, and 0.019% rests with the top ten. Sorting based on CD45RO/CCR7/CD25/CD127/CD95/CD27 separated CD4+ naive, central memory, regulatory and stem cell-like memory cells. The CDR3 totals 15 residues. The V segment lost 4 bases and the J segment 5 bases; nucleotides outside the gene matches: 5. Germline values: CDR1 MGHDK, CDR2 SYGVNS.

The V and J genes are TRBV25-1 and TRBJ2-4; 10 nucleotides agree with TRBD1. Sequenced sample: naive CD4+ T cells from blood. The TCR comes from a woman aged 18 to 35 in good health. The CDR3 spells CASSGSGTGENIQYF. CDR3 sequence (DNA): TGTGCCAGCAGTGGCTCCGGGACAGGGGAAAACATTCAGTACTTC. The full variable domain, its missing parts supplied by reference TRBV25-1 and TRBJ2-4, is EADIYQTPRYLVIGTGKKITLECSQTMGHDKMYWYQQDPGMELHLIHYSYGVNSTEKGDLSSESTVSRIRTEHFPLTLESARPSHTSQYLCASSGSGTGENIQYFGAGTRLSVL.